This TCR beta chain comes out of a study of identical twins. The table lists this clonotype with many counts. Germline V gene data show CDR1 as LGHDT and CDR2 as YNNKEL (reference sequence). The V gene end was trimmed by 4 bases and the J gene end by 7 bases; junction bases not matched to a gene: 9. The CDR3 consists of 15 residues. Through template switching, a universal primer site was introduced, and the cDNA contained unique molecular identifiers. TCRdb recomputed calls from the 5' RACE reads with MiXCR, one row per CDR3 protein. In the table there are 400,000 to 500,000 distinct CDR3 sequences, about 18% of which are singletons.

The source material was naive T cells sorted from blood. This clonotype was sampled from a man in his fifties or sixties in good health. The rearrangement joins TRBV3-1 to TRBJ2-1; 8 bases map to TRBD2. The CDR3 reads CASSPFTSGANEQFF. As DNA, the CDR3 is TGTGCCAGCAGCCCCTTCACTAGCGGTGCGAATGAGCAGTTCTTC.